A single sample gave rise to the 2 T cell receptor beta chains below, sequenced in a study of Graves' ophthalmopathy and Graves' hyperthyroidism. The authors amplified TCR beta CDR3 regions from RNA transcripts. A first-round RT-PCR used HTBI primers, followed by a second-round multiplex PCR. TCRdb re-called the multiplex PCR reads with MiXCR, one entry per CDR3 protein. The sample lists a few hundred thousand distinct CDR3 sequences; roughly 16% were seen once. Material for sequencing was peripheral blood. The receptor source for this set is an adult man with Graves' ophthalmopathy.

This clonotype was detected ten times or more. The chain combines TRBV28 with TRBJ1-2; D call uncertain. Germline-derived CDR1 and CDR2 are MDHEN and SYDVKM. V was shortened by 4 bases and J by 2 bases, with 11 bases between the two germline ends. The CDR3 totals 14 residues. CDR3 loop: CASSYHVRNYGYTF. The CDR3 DNA sequence: TGTGCCAGCAGTTACCATGTAAGAAACTATGGCTACACCTTC.

This sequence joins TRBV25-1 and TRBJ2-7; possibly TRBD1 for D (5 bases). V was trimmed by 6 bases and J by 1 base, leaving 16 bases between them. The CDR3 totals 15 residues. Germline values: CDR1 MGHDK, CDR2 SYGVNS. The CDR3 bases are TGTGCCAGCAGCTTAGGCGCAGGGCCTTCCTACGAGCAGTACTTC. Translating it yields CASSLGAGPSYEQYF.